A single sample gave rise to the 21 T cell receptor beta chains below, sequenced in a study of persistence of HIV-infected CD4 T cells. Cells were stimulated with CMV-infected fibroblast lysates at 10 ug/mL. CD40L-negative CD69-negative CD45RO-high memory CD4+ T cells were sorted as populations depleted of antigen-responding cells. The antigens these receptors bind are not known. Sequencing used immunoSEQ version 4 in survey mode. TCRdb keeps only in-frame clones here, not all; method: immunoSEQ multiplex PCR. This table has tens of thousands of clones, 82% appearing once. The material sequenced was CD4+ T cells sorted from PBMCs after roughly 18-hour stimulation, taken from a patient who received antiretroviral therapy. The receptors stem from an adult woman with HIV who was CMV-seropositive.

This chain connects TRBV10-3 to TRBJ1-4; unclear D gene. CDR3 length: 15 residues. Germline-derived CDR1 and CDR2 are ENHRY and SYGVKD. V lost 3 bases to trimming and J lost 4 bases, with 12 bases between them. CDR3 protein: CAISDAATGNEKLFF. CDR3 DNA: TGTGCCATCAGTGACGCGGCTACCGGTAATGAAAAACTGTTTTTT.

As for this clone: Other DNA sequences in this sample translate to the same CDR3. The DNA for the CDR3 is TGTGCCAGCAGCCAGGGCTATGGCTACACCTTC. As protein: CASSQGYGYTF. This chain connects TRBV14 to TRBJ1-2; D gene uncertain. The CDR3 runs 11 residues. Trimming pared 3 bases from V and 4 bases from J, leaving 3 bases between. CDR1 is SGHDN, CDR2 FVKESK, per germline.

On this clone itself: The sample holds other DNA sequences that translate to the same CDR3. The V call is TRBV2, the J call TRBJ1-5; no clear D gene. Germline CDR1 SNHLY, CDR2 FYNNEI. V was clipped by 2 bases and J by 3 bases, with 17 bases between them. The CDR3 spans 17 residues. CDR3 coding DNA: TGTGCCAGCAGTGAACGGTCCCCGAGGGAGTTCAATCAGCCCCAGCATTTT. Translated: CASSERSPREFNQPQHF.

This sequence joins TRBV5-1 and TRBJ1-2; 10 nucleotides align to TRBD1. The germline V gene has CDR1 SGHRS and CDR2 YFSETQ. Germline trimming cut 3 bases from V and 7 bases from J; bases unmatched to any gene: 18. This CDR3 is 18 amino acids long. The CDR3 is CASSSQPGQGSSGGGYTF. The DNA for the CDR3 is TGCGCCAGCAGCTCGCAGCCGGGACAGGGGTCATCGGGGGGTGGCTACACCTTC.

The chain uses TRBV7-3 and TRBJ2-7; D uncertain. V shed 0 bases and J shed 1 base, with 1 base lying between them. Germline-derived CDR1 and CDR2 are SGHTA and FQGTGA. The CDR3 is made up of 12 amino acids. The CDR3 coding sequence is TGTGCCAGCAGCTTAACTTCCTACGAGCAGTACTTC. Translation gives CASSLTSYEQYF.

This chain links TRBV7-9 with TRBJ2-5; D is uncertain. Germline CDR1 reads SEHNR; CDR2 reads FQNEAQ (reference sequence). Deletions cut 6 bases from V and 4 bases from J, with 15 bases between. The CDR3 spans 14 residues. CDR3 protein: CASRAGPFGETQYF. CDR3 DNA sequence: TGTGCCAGCAGGGCAGGCCCGTTCGGAGAGACCCAGTACTTC. Using reference TRBV7-9 and TRBJ2-5 for the parts outside the CDR3, the full variable domain is DTGVSQNPRHKITKRGQNVTFRCDPISEHNRLYWYRQTLGQGPEFLTYFQNEAQLEKSRLLSDRFSAERPKGSFSTLEIQRTEQGDSAMYLCASRAGPFGETQYFGPGTRLLVL.

This clone was seen once. This rearrangement joins TRBV5-8 to TRBJ2-5, with 8 bases that match TRBD1. The V gene end was trimmed by 4 bases and the J gene end by 1 base; junction bases not matched to a gene: 6. CDR1 and CDR2 from the germline V gene are SGHTS and YDEGEE. This CDR3 is built from 15 residues. The CDR3: CASSLGQGGQETQYF. The CDR3 region has the DNA TGTGCCAGCAGCCTTGGACAGGGAGGCCAAGAGACCCAGTACTTC.

Only a few counts were recorded for this clone. The chain employs TRBV6-5 and TRBJ1-1; TRBD1 is a possible D gene (5 bases). In germline, CDR1 is MNHEY, CDR2 SVGAGI. The CDR3 sequence is 11 residues long. V lost 6 bases to trimming and J lost 12 bases, with 14 bases between them. CDR3 DNA sequence: TGTGCCAGCAGACTCCAGGGAATAACTTTCTTT. Protein: CASRLQGITFF.

J is TRBJ2-1 and V is TRBV19, with D maybe TRBD1 (5 bases). V was pared by 3 bases and J by 0 bases, with 15 bases between. This CDR3 is built from 17 residues. CDR1 is LNHDA, CDR2 SQIVND, per germline (reference sequence). CDR3 coding DNA: TGTGCCAGTAGTATGGGCTCCTGGGGCGCCTCCTACAATGAGCAGTTCTTC. Translated, it gives CASSMGSWGASYNEQFF.

J is TRBJ2-1 and V is TRBV25-1; D is undetermined. CDR1 is MGHDK and CDR2 is SYGVNS in the germline V gene. The CDR3 consists of 13 residues. V was clipped by 4 bases and J by 9 bases, with 13 bases between them. The CDR3 DNA sequence: TGTGCCAGCAGTGGCCTTCGGGTGGGTGAGCAGTTCTTC. Amino acids: CASSGLRVGEQFF.

The CDR3 DNA sequence: TGCAGTGCTAGTCAACCGGGAAATGCCTACGAGCAGTACTTC. Encoded protein: CSASQPGNAYEQYF. The rearrangement uses TRBV20-1 and TRBJ2-7; TRBD2 is a possible D gene (5 bases). Between the trimmed V and J ends, which lost 3 bases and 2 bases, there was a span of 14 bases. The CDR3 is made up of 14 amino acids. In germline, CDR1 is DFQATT, CDR2 SNEGSKA (reference sequence).

This rearrangement joins TRBV29-1 to TRBJ1-1; 7 nucleotides line up with TRBD1. This CDR3 contains 16 residues. The germline V gene has CDR1 SQVTM and CDR2 ANQGSEA. V trimming: 3 bases; J trimming: 2 bases; junction bases outside the gene matches: 12. CDR3 in DNA: TGCAGCGTTGACGCCAAGGACAGGCAATTCAACACTGAAGCTTTCTTT. Encoded protein: CSVDAKDRQFNTEAFF.

The V call is TRBV18, the J call TRBJ2-5; D not resolved. V was clipped by 0 bases and J by 4 bases, with 9 bases between them. CDR1 KGHSH and CDR2 LQKENI come from the germline V gene. The CDR3 sequence is 14 residues long. The CDR3 region has the DNA TGTGCCAGCTCACCACCGAACAGCTTAGAGACCCAGTACTTC. It specifies CASSPPNSLETQYF.

This rearrangement joins TRBV18 to TRBJ2-5; no clear D gene. CDR3 size: 11 residues. The germline CDR1 and CDR2 sequences are KGHSH and LQKENI. Trimming left V 6 bases short and J 5 bases short, with 7 bases between. Here the CDR3 reads CASSFKETQYF. In DNA, the CDR3 is TGTGCCAGCTCTTTCAAGGAGACCCAGTACTTC.

The chain uses TRBV6-5 and TRBJ1-4; TRBD1 matches at 7 bases. In germline, CDR1 is MNHEY, CDR2 SVGAGI. This CDR3 has 15 amino acids. J lost 8 bases, V lost 4 bases, and 10 bases had no gene match. The CDR3, as DNA: TGTGCCAGCAGTTTAGAAGACAGGGTATGGGAAAAACTGTTTTTT. As protein: CASSLEDRVWEKLFF.

The J gene is TRBJ2-2, the V gene TRBV7-9, with D possibly called TRBD1 or TRBD2 (5 bases each). V was clipped by 7 bases and J by 0 bases, with 12 bases between them. Germline V gene data show CDR1 as SEHNR and CDR2 as FQNEAQ (reference sequence). The CDR3 totals 15 residues. The CDR3: CASTGTLSNTGELFF. CDR3 in DNA: TGTGCCAGCACCGGGACCCTGTCGAACACCGGGGAGCTGTTTTTT.

This chain joins TRBV5-6 and TRBJ1-1; D is ambiguous. The CDR3 is 13 amino acids. CDR1 and CDR2 (germline): SGHDT, YYEEEE. Trimming shortened V by 3 bases and J by 3 bases, and 9 bases separated the two germline ends. The CDR3 nucleotides are TGTGCCAGCAGCTCCAAGTGGGACACTGAAGCTTTCTTT. This translates into CASSSKWDTEAFF.

The CDR3 here is CAWNNPGTAAYGYTF. The CDR3 DNA reads TGTGCCTGGAACAACCCAGGGACAGCAGCCTATGGCTACACCTTC. The chain links TRBV30 to TRBJ1-2; TRBD1 agrees at 7 bases. Germline trimming cut 4 bases from V and 4 bases from J; bases unmatched to any gene: 12. Germline CDR1 GTSNPN, CDR2 SVGIG (reference sequence). The CDR3 is 15 amino acids.

The chain employs TRBV20-1 and TRBJ2-2; no clear D. Germline values: CDR1 DFQATT, CDR2 SNEGSKA (reference sequence). V was shortened by 3 bases and J by 5 bases, with 7 bases between the two germline ends. The CDR3 covers 12 residues. The DNA for the CDR3 is TGCAGTGCTAGTACTGGTACCGGGGAGCTGTTTTTT. Its protein is CSASTGTGELFF.

This clone was seen a handful of times. The chain combines TRBV12-3 or TRBV12-4 with TRBJ1-1; D gene uncertain. V was clipped by 6 bases and J by 10 bases, with 15 bases between them. This CDR3 has 12 amino acids. The CDR3 DNA sequence: TGTGCCAGCAGCTTAAATACTGGAGGAGCTTTCTTT. Protein product: CASSLNTGGAFF.

The V gene is TRBV28, the J gene TRBJ1-1, with 7 bases lining up with TRBD1. The CDR3 has 13 amino acids. J gave up 8 bases and V 3 bases, and 6 bases lay outside the gene matches. Germline V gives CDR1 MDHEN, CDR2 SYDVKM. CDR3 residues: CASSLTGRREAFF. CDR3 DNA: TGTGCCAGCAGTTTGACAGGGAGAAGGGAAGCTTTCTTT.